Below, one TCR beta chain is given with its context. This entry comes from a study of blood T cells in healthy people across ages. The second PCR ran about 7 to 12 cycles with a sample-barcoded 5' primer and J-beta primers. TCRdb re-derived calls from the 5' RACE reads in MiXCR, one entry per CDR3 protein. Here the sample spans roughly 1.5 million distinct CDR3 sequences, less than 45% being singletons. The V end lost 1 base, the J end lost 8 bases, and 15 bases lay between the germline ends. CDR1 and CDR2 from the germline V gene are SEHNR and FQNEAQ (reference sequence). The CDR3 consists of 15 residues.

The origin of this receptor is a young woman in good health. Sequencing was done on a sample of blood. The V gene is TRBV7-9, the J gene TRBJ2-1; D ambiguous. The CDR3 nucleotides are TGTGCCAGCAGCTTAGGGGTTTTGGGGTTGGATGAGCAGTTCTTC. Encoded protein: CASSLGVLGLDEQFF.